This T cell receptor beta chain appears in the sequencing data of a study of T cells in Graves' hyperthyroidism and ophthalmopathy. CDR1 is SGHTA, CDR2 FQGNSA, per germline. V lost 3 bases and J lost 0, with 11 bases in between. This CDR3 contains 15 residues. The diagnoses drew upon clinical symptoms, serum thyroxine and TRAb, thyroid ultrasound and orbital computed tomography. The source material, RNA transcripts, was used to amplify TCR beta CDR3 regions. A first-round RT-PCR of the TCR CDR3 used the HTBI primer set. Each CDR3 protein gets one entry after TCRdb re-called the multiplex PCR reads with MiXCR. Found here are 700,000 to 850,000 distinct CDR3 sequences, roughly 32% of them singletons; the top ten hold less than 35%.

The genes are TRBV7-2 and TRBJ1-1; unclear D gene. The sample consisted of blood. The TCR was taken from a woman between 40 and 50 years old with Graves' hyperthyroidism. In DNA, the CDR3 is TGTGCCAGCAGCTTGAGGATCTCCATGAACACTGAAGCTTTCTTT. This encodes CASSLRISMNTEAFF.